This TCR beta chain was recorded in a study of identifying expanded T cells in peripheral blood. The method was immunoSEQ multiplex PCR; TCRdb's version includes in-frame clones alone and lacks a portion of them. The repertoire consists of around 100,000 clones, with 80% to 90% occurring once and the leading ten covering about 5.9%. The receptor was derived from a person between 18 and 75 years old in good health. The sequenced material came from blood.

The CDR3 DNA follows: TGTGCCAGCAGTTATTTCATAAACACGCCTGAAATGAACACTGAAGCTTTCTTT. Its protein is CASSYFINTPEMNTEAFF. The chain recombines TRBV13 with TRBJ1-1; no clear D. CDR1 is PRHDT and CDR2 is FYEKMQ in the germline V gene (reference sequence). V lost 6 bases and J lost 0, with 23 bases in between. The CDR3 totals 18 residues. Full variable domain (outside the CDR3, taken from reference TRBV13 and TRBJ1-1): AAGVIQSPRHLIKEKRETATLKCYPIPRHDTVYWYQQGPGQDPQFLISFYEKMQSDKGSIPDRFSAQQFSDYHSELNMSSLELGDSALYFCASSYFINTPEMNTEAFFGQGTRLTVV.